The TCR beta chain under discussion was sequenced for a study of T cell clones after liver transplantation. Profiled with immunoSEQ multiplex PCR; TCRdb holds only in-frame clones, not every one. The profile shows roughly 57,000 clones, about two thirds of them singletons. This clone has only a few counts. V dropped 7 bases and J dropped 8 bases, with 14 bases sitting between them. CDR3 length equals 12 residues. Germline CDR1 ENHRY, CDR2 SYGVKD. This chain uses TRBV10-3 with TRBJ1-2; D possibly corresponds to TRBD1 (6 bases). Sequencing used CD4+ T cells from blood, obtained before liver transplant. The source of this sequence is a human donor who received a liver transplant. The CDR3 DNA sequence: TGTGCCATCATTAACAGGGAAGGGGGCTACACCTTC. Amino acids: CAIINREGGYTF.